The 28 T cell receptor beta chains below come from one sample, sequenced in a study of tumor and adjacent non-tumor tissue in lung cancer. RNA was extracted from bulk tissue without any cell sorting. The library came from three nested PCR rounds adapted from ARM-PCR protocols. TCRdb re-analysed the multiplex PCR reads in MiXCR, keeping a single row per CDR3 protein. The sample lists about 82,000 distinct CDR3 sequences, around four fifths occurring once. Sequencing input: lung tumor tissue. These receptors all stem from a woman between 45 and 60 years old with non-small cell lung cancer.

Details on this clonotype: One end of the junction fails to match germline, which may point to a read error. The chain employs TRBV6-5 and TRBJ2-7, with a weak D call TRBD1 (6 bases). This CDR3 comprises 14 residues. Germline V CDR1 and CDR2: MNHEY, SVGAGI. CDR3 DNA sequence: TGTCCCAGCACCCCCGGACAGAGAAGTTACGAGCAGTACTTC. It specifies CPSTPGQRSYEQYF.

As for this clonotype: One junction end does not reproduce the germline sequence, and a read error may be involved. The chain links TRBV11-2 to TRBJ2-3; 9 bases line up with TRBD2. Germline-derived CDR1 and CDR2 are SGHAT and FQNNGV. The CDR3 runs 17 residues. The CDR3 here is CASSSLAGAGDADTQYF. CDR3 DNA: TGTGCCAGTAGTTCGTTAGCGGGGGCGGGTGACGCAGATACACAGTATTTT.

A note on this clonotype: A much larger clone sits a single nucleotide away, making a read error possible. The rearrangement links TRBV20-1 to TRBJ1-1, with D hard to call. Trimming cost V 5 bases and J 6 bases, with 10 bases left between them. CDR3 length: 11 residues. Germline CDR1 is DFQATT and CDR2 is SNEGSKA (reference sequence). CDR3 residues: CSALPWAEAFF. Here the CDR3 DNA reads TGCAGTGCTTTACCCTGGGCTGAAGCTTTCTTT.

As concerns this clonotype: Given the absence of the conserved phenylalanine or tryptophan at the CDR3 end, a read error is likely. The DNA is left out, because the CDR3 cannot be placed on it with certainty; the CDR3 is given as TCRdb lists it. CDR3 amino acids: CASSQEYTGERFV. J is TRBJ2-2 and V is TRBV4-1. Germline assignment: CDR1 MGHRA and CDR2 YSYEKL. The CDR3 totals 13 residues, both ends included.

The CDR3 here is CASSLGDREYVQYF. The CDR3 DNA is TGTGCCAGCAGTTTAGGGGACAGGGAGTATGTGCAGTACTTC. The chain links TRBV12-3 or TRBV12-4 to TRBJ2-7, with 9 positions matching TRBD1. This CDR3 has 14 amino acids. V shed 1 base and J 9 bases; nucleotides not matched to a gene: 7.

In the case of this clonotype: At one end, the junction sequence differs from germline, possibly due to a read error. This chain connects TRBV6-5 to TRBJ2-7; D might be TRBD2 (7 bases). Per germline, CDR1 MNHEY and CDR2 SVGAGI. This CDR3 comprises 14 residues. DNA for the CDR3: TGTGCCTGCAGTTACAATCGGGGGGCACACGGGCAGTACTTC. Protein product: CACSYNRGAHGQYF.

A remark on this clonotype: One end of the junction fails to match germline, which may point to a read error. This chain connects TRBV7-9 to TRBJ2-7, with D perhaps TRBD2 (5 bases). Germline-derived CDR1 and CDR2 are SEHNR and FQNEAQ (reference sequence). This CDR3 region has 17 residues. The CDR3: CASNLDSLDFGSYEQYF. The DNA for the CDR3 is TGTGCCAGCAACTTAGACTCACTAGATTTCGGCTCCTACGAGCAATACTTC.

Of note for this clonotype: Its ends do not fully match the called genes, so a read error is possible. This chain uses TRBV6-6 with TRBJ2-6, with D maybe TRBD1 (5 bases). Germline V CDR1 and CDR2: MNHNY, SVGAGI (reference sequence). The CDR3 extends over 15 amino acids. CDR3 in amino acids: CATRLGSSGANILTF. The CDR3 coding sequence is TGTGCCACCAGGCTGGGATCCTCTGGGGCCAACATCCTGACTTTC.

Points on this clonotype: This may be a read error, as it is one base from a much larger clone. The chain carries TRBV5-1 and TRBJ2-7; D is undetermined. The V gene lost 4 bases and the J gene lost 1 base, with 6 bases spanning the gap. The CDR3 has 12 residues. The germline gives CDR1 SGHRS, CDR2 YFSETQ. The CDR3 DNA is TGCGCCAGCAGCCCTGAATCCTACGAGCAGTACTTC. Encoded protein: CASSPESYEQYF.

The chain has TRBV10-2 and TRBJ2-3; D ambiguous. CDR1 WSHSY and CDR2 SAAADI come from the germline V gene. V lost 5 bases and J lost 14, with 14 bases in between. The CDR3 is 11 amino acids. Written as DNA, the CDR3 is TGCGCCAGCAGTAGCGCAGATATGCTGTATTTT. Its protein is CASSSADMLYF.

This clonotype was recorded many times. This chain connects TRBV20-1 to TRBJ2-5; 8 bases agree with TRBD2. The CDR3 runs 15 residues. Germline CDR1 and CDR2: DFQATT and SNEGSKA (reference sequence). V was clipped by 0 bases and J by 9 bases; unmatched bases: 12. In DNA, the CDR3 is TGCAGTGCTAGAGATGTTTTGAGCGGGCGGGGGGCCCAGTACTTC. Translating it yields CSARDVLSGRGAQYF.

In the case of this clonotype: Compared with germline, one end of the junction differs, possibly owing to a read error. This rearrangement joins TRBV11-2 to TRBJ2-7; 7 nucleotides align to TRBD2. From germline, CDR1 is SGHAT and CDR2 FQNNGV. The CDR3 is 14 residues long. CDR3 loop: CAGSYGRPSYDQYF. The CDR3 coding sequence is TGTGCCGGCAGTTACGGGAGGCCCTCCTACGATCAGTACTTC.

Notes on this clonotype: No conserved phenylalanine or tryptophan is present at the end of the CDR3, so a read error is the likely explanation. The chain links TRBV12-3 or TRBV12-4 to TRBJ2-2; weak D call: TRBD1 (5 bases). The CDR3 sequence is 15 residues long. CDR3 nucleotides: TGTACCAGCAGTTGGGGCAGCTCGAACACCGGGGAGCTGTTTTAT. Its translation: CTSSWGSSNTGELFY.

On this clonotype itself: At one end, the junction sequence differs from germline, possibly due to a read error. This chain joins TRBV10-2 and TRBJ1-2, with TRBD1 matching over 7 bases. The V gene's germline CDR1 is WSHSY and CDR2 SAAADI. This CDR3 region has 14 residues. This chain's CDR3 is CASSGRQGSYDYIF. In DNA, the CDR3 is TGCGCCAGCAGCGGTAGACAGGGAAGCTATGACTACATCTTC.

With respect to this clonotype: The CDR3 ends on some other residue instead of the conserved phenylalanine or tryptophan, so this is likely a read error. Because the CDR3's place on the DNA is in doubt, the DNA is left out and the CDR3 is given as listed by TCRdb. V gene TRBV14 combines with J gene TRBJ2-6. In germline, CDR1 is SGHDN, CDR2 FVKESK. The CDR3 is 13 amino acids in total, end residues counted. CDR3 protein: CASSQAGANVPTY.

Judged by abundance, this clonotype is medium-sized (0.01 to 0.1%). The J gene is TRBJ2-2, the V gene TRBV29-1; unclear D gene. Deletions cut 1 base from V and 8 bases from J, with 14 bases between. The CDR3 sequence is 14 residues long. Germline V gene sequence: CDR1 SQVTM, CDR2 ANQGSEA. The CDR3 loop reads CSVEGPSRTGELFF. DNA for the CDR3: TGCAGCGTTGAAGGACCGTCCAGAACGGGGGAGCTGTTTTTT.

Remarks on this clonotype: Compared with germline, one end of the junction differs, possibly owing to a read error. The chain employs TRBV6-5 and TRBJ1-5; D perhaps matches TRBD1 (5 bases). Germline-derived CDR1 and CDR2 are MNHEY and SVGAGI. This CDR3 is built from 14 residues. DNA of the CDR3: TGTGCTAGCACTATTACAAGGGGCGGGCAGCCCCAGCATTTT. Protein sequence: CASTITRGGQPQHF.

About this clonotype: Relative to the germline gene, one junction end is altered; a read error may explain this. The chain has TRBV12-3 or TRBV12-4 and TRBJ2-3, with D perhaps TRBD2 (6 bases). This CDR3 is 13 amino acids long. CDR3 sequence reads: CACSIGTPDPQYF. Here the CDR3 DNA reads TGTGCCTGCAGCATCGGGACTCCAGATCCGCAGTATTTT.

CDR3 amino acids: CASSPYTTSGSVGELFF. In DNA, the CDR3 is TGCGCCAGCAGCCCGTATACGACTAGCGGGAGTGTCGGGGAGCTGTTTTTT. V is TRBV5-1 and J is TRBJ2-2, with 12 bases matching TRBD2. V was pared by 4 bases and J by 7 bases, with 11 bases of the junction left unmatched. CDR1 and CDR2 (germline): SGHRS, YFSETQ. This CDR3 comprises 17 residues.

A single count supports this clonotype. The junction differs from germline at one of its ends, possibly a read error. The chain links TRBV12-3 or TRBV12-4 to TRBJ2-1; TRBD2 might be the D (5 bases). CDR3 size: 11 residues. CDR3 coding DNA: TGTGCCAGTAGCATCCGGGATGAGCAGTCCTTC. Its protein is CASSIRDEQSF.

Regarding this clonotype: This may stem from a read error, because a much larger clone lies one nucleotide away. This rearrangement joins TRBV7-9 to TRBJ2-3; D not certain. With 1 base removed from V and 2 bases from J, the gap between germline ends came to 10 bases. CDR3 length: 15 amino acids. CDR1 SEHNR and CDR2 FQNEAQ come from the germline V gene (reference sequence). The chain's CDR3 is CASSLGATPTDTQYF. The DNA of the CDR3 is TGTGCCAGCAGCTTAGGGGCCACCCCCACAGATACGCAGTATTTT.

J is TRBJ1-1 and V is TRBV30; D not resolved. The germline V and J ends were trimmed by 0 bases and 4 bases, with 9 bases remaining between them. Germline CDR1 reads GTSNPN; CDR2 reads SVGIG (reference sequence). This CDR3 spans 13 amino acids. CDR3 DNA: TGTGCCTGGAGTGTAGTGGGTGGCACTGAAGCTTTCTTT. It translates to CAWSVVGGTEAFF.

In the case of this clonotype: The germline gene is not matched at one end of the junction; a read error may be the cause. V and J are TRBV5-5 and TRBJ2-7; D possibly corresponds to TRBD1 (5 bases). CDR1 is SGHKS and CDR2 is YYEKEE in the germline V gene (reference sequence). The CDR3 runs to 16 residues. In nucleotides, the CDR3 is TGTGCCTGCAGGTTCTCCATTTTCGACAGAGCCTACGAGCAGTGCTTC. Translated, it gives CACRFSIFDRAYEQCF.

On this clonotype itself: Compared with germline, one end of the junction differs, possibly owing to a read error. The chain employs TRBV5-6 and TRBJ2-5; D remains ambiguous. CDR3 size: 15 residues. The germline CDR1 and CDR2 sequences are SGHDT and YYEEEE. CDR3 protein: CASIFNRNLQGTQYF. CDR3 in DNA: TGTGCTAGCATCTTCAACCGAAACCTCCAAGGGACCCAGTACTTC.

About this clonotype itself: Germline is not matched at one junction end, which may reflect a read error. J is TRBJ2-7 and V is TRBV10-1; D not resolved. Germline values: CDR1 WNHNN, CDR2 SYGVQD (reference sequence). CDR3 length: 13 amino acids. The CDR3 DNA sequence: TGCGCTAGCAGTGGAGACGTTCTGGGGGAGCAGTACTTC. It translates to CASSGDVLGEQYF.

About this clonotype: One end of the junction is discordant with germline, which a read error may explain. The rearrangement joins TRBV6-1 to TRBJ1-1; TRBD1 aligns across 10 bases. CDR1 and CDR2 (germline): MNHNS, SASEGT. This CDR3 is 14 amino acids long. CDR3 in DNA: TGTGTCAGCCCGGGACGGGACAGGGGCACTGAAGCATTCTTT. Translation gives CVSPGRDRGTEAFF.

With regard to this clonotype: Since a much larger clone is just one base distant, this may be a read error. This chain joins TRBV12-3 or TRBV12-4 and TRBJ2-5; 8 bases are shared with TRBD1. The CDR3 runs 14 residues. The CDR3 coding sequence is TGTGCCAGCAGTTTAATGGACAGGGAAGAGACCCAGTGCTTC. Its translation: CASSLMDREETQCF.

The genes are TRBV10-3 and TRBJ2-1; TRBD2 aligns across 9 bases. Trimming cost V 4 bases and J 6 bases; bases outside gene matches: 7. CDR3 size: 15 residues. Germline loops: CDR1 ENHRY, CDR2 SYGVKD. The CDR3 loop reads CAISGTSGGPNEQFF. CDR3 nucleotides: TGTGCCATCAGTGGGACCAGCGGGGGGCCCAATGAGCAGTTCTTC.